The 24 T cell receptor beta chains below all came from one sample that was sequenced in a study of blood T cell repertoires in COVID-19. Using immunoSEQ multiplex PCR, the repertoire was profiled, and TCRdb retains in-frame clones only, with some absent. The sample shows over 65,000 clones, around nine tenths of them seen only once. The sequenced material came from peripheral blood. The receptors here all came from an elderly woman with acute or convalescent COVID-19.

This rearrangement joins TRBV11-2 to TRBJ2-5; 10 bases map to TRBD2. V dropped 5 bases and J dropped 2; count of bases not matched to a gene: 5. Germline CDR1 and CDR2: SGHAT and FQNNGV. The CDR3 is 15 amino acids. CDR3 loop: CASSPLAGGQETQYF. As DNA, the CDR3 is TGTGCCAGCAGCCCATTAGCGGGGGGTCAAGAGACCCAGTACTTC.

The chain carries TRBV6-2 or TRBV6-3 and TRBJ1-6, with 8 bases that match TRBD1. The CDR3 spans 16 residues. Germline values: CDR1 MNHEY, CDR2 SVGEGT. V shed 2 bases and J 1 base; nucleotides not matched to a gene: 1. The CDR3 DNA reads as TGTGCCAGCAGTTACGGACAGGGTTCCTATAATTCACCCCTCCACTTT. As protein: CASSYGQGSYNSPLHF.

CDR3 coding DNA: TGTGCCAGCATTCGGGACAGGGGGAGGTATACGCAGTATTTT. It translates to CASIRDRGRYTQYF. The chain combines TRBV6-5 with TRBJ2-3, with TRBD1 matching over 11 bases. CDR3 size: 14 residues. Germline assignment: CDR1 MNHEY and CDR2 SVGAGI. The V gene end was trimmed by 7 bases and the J gene end by 7 bases; junction bases not matched to a gene: 7.

The CDR3 DNA reads TGCGCCAGCAAAGATCTAGCGGCAGGTTACTTCTACGAGCAGTACTTC. Translated, it gives CASKDLAAGYFYEQYF. The rearrangement links TRBV10-1 to TRBJ2-7, with 7 bases lining up with TRBD2. J was trimmed by 3 bases and V by 7 bases; bases with no gene match: 15. The CDR3 loop spans 16 amino acids. Per germline, CDR1 WNHNN and CDR2 SYGVQD (reference sequence).

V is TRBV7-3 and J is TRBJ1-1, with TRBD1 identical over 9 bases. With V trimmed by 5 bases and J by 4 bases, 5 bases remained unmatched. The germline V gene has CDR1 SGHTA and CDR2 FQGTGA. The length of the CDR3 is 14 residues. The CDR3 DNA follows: TGTGCCAGCAGCCCAGGGACAGGGTCCACTGAAGCTTTCTTT. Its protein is CASSPGTGSTEAFF.

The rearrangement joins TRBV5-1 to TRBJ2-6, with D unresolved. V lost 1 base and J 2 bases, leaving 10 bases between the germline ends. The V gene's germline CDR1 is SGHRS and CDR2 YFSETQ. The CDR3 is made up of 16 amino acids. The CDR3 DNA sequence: TGCGCCAGCAGCTTGCAGGTCTCGCCTGGGGCCAACGTCCTGACTTTC. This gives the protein CASSLQVSPGANVLTF.

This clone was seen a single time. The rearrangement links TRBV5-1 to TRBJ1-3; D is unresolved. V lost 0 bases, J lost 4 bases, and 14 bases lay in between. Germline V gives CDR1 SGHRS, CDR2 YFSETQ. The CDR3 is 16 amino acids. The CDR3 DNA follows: TGCGCCAGCAGCTTGGCCCCCGGGGAGCAAGGAAACACCATATATTTT. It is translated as CASSLAPGEQGNTIYF.

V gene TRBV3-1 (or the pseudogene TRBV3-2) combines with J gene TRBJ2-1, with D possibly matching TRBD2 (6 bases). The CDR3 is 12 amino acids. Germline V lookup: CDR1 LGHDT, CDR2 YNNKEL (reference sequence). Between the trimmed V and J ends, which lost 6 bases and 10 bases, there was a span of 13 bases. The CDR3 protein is CASSVKGGEQFF. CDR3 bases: TGTGCCAGCAGTGTTAAGGGAGGCGAGCAGTTCTTC.

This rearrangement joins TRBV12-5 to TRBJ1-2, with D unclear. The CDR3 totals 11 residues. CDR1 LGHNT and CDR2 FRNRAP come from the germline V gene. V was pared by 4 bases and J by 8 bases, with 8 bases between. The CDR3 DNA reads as TGTGCTAGTGGTTCCCAGGTGGGCTACACCTTC. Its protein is CASGSQVGYTF.

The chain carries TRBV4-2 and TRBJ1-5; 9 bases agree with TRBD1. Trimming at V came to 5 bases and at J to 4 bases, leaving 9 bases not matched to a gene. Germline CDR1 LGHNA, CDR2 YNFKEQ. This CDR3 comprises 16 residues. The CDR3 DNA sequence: TGTGCCAGCAGCTTCCGGGACAGGGAACATAATCAGCCCCAGCATTTT. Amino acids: CASSFRDREHNQPQHF.

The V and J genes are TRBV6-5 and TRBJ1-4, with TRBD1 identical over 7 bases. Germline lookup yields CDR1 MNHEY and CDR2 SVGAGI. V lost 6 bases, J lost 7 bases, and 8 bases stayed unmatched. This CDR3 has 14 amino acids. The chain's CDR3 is CASRPPGTAEKLFF. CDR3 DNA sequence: TGTGCCAGCAGGCCGCCCGGGACAGCTGAAAAACTGTTTTTT.

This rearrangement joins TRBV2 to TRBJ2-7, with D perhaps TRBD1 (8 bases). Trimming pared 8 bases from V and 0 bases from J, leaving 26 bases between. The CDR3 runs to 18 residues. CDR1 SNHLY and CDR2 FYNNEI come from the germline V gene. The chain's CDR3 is CASVAGRGRVRSSYEQYF. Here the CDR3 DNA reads TGTGCCAGCGTAGCGGGCAGGGGGCGCGTTCGGAGCTCCTACGAGCAGTACTTC.

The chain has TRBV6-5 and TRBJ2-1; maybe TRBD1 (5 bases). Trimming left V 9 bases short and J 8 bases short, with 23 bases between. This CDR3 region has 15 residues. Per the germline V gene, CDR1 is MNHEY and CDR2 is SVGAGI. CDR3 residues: CASTPGRAHRDEQFF. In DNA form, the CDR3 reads TGTGCCAGTACTCCAGGCAGGGCCCACCGCGATGAGCAGTTCTTC.

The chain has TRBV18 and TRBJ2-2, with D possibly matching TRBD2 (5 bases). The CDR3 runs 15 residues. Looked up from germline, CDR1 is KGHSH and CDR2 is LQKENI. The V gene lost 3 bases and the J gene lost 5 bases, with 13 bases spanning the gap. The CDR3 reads CASSPSRSGTGELFF. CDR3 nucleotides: TGTGCCAGCTCACCGTCGAGATCGGGGACCGGGGAGCTGTTTTTT.

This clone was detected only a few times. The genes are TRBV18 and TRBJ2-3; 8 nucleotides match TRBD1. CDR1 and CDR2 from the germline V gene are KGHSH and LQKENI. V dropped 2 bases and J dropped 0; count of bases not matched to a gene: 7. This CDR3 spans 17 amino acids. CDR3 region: CASSPFSGTGSTDTQYF. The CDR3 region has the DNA TGTGCCAGCTCACCATTCTCCGGGACAGGCAGCACAGATACGCAGTATTTT.

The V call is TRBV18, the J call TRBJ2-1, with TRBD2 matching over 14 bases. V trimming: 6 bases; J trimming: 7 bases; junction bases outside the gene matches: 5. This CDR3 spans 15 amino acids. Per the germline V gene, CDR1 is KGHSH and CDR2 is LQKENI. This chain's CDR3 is CASSTGLAGVNEQFF. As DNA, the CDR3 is TGTGCCAGCTCGACGGGACTAGCGGGAGTAAATGAGCAGTTCTTC. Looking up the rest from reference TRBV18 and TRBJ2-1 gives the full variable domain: NAGVMQNPRHLVRRRGQEARLRCSPMKGHSHVYWYRQLPEEGLKFMVYLQKENIIDESGMPKERFSAEFPKEGPSILRIQQVVRGDSAAYFCASSTGLAGVNEQFFGPGTRLTVL.

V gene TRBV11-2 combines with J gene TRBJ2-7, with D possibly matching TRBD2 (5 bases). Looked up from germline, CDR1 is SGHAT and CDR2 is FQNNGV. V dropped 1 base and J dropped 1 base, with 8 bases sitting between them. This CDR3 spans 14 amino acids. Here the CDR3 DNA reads TGTGCCAGCAGCTTAGCCAGACTATCCTACGAGCAGTACTTC. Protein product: CASSLARLSYEQYF. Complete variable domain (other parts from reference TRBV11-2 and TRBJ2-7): EAGVAQSPRYKIIEKRQSVAFWCNPISGHATLYWYQQILGQGPKLLIQFQNNGVVDDSQLPKDRFSAERLKGVDSTLKIQPAKLEDSAVYLCASSLARLSYEQYFGPGTRLTVT.

This CDR3 reads CASSVAGVGNTIYF. Here the CDR3 DNA reads TGTGCCAGCAGCGTAGCAGGGGTTGGAAACACCATATATTTT. The gene calls are TRBV9 and TRBJ1-3, with TRBD1 as a possible D gene (6 bases). Germline V gene data show CDR1 as SGDLS and CDR2 as YYNGEE. CDR3 length equals 14 residues. V shed 0 bases and J shed 3 bases, with 7 bases lying between them.

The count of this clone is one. CDR3 amino acids: CASSLGQGQPQHF. CDR3 DNA sequence: TGTGCCAGCAGCTTAGGTCAGGGTCAGCCCCAGCATTTT. The chain recombines TRBV7-9 with TRBJ1-5, with D maybe TRBD1 (5 bases). CDR3 length equals 13 residues. The V end lost 1 base, the J end lost 6 bases, and 7 bases lay between the germline ends. Germline loops: CDR1 SEHNR, CDR2 FQNEAQ (reference sequence).

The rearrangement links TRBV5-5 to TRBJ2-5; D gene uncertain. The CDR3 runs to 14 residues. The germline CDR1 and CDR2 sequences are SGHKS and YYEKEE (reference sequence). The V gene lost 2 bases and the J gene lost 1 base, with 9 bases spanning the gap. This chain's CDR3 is CASSFQDIQETQYF. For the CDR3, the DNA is TGTGCCAGCAGCTTTCAGGATATCCAAGAGACCCAGTACTTC.

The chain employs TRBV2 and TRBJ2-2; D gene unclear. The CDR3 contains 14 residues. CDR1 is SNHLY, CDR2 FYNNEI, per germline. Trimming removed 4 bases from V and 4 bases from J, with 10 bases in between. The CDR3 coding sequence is TGTGCCAGCAGTGTATGGCTTCCCACCGGGGAGCTGTTTTTT. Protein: CASSVWLPTGELFF.

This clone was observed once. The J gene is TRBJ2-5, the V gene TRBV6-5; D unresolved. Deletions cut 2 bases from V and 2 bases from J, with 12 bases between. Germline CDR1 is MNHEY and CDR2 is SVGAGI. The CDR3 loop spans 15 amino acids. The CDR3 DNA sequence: TGTGCCAGCAGTTACGCCGACACGGCACAAGAGACCCAGTACTTC. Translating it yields CASSYADTAQETQYF.

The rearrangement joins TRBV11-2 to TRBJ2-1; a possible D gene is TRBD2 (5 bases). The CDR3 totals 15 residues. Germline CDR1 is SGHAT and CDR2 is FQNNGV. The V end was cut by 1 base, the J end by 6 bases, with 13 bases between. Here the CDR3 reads CASSLAQTRLNEQFF. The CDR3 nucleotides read TGTGCCAGCAGCTTAGCCCAAACTAGGCTCAATGAGCAGTTCTTC. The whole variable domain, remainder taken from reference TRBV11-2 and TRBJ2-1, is EAGVAQSPRYKIIEKRQSVAFWCNPISGHATLYWYQQILGQGPKLLIQFQNNGVVDDSQLPKDRFSAERLKGVDSTLKIQPAKLEDSAVYLCASSLAQTRLNEQFFGPGTRLTVL.

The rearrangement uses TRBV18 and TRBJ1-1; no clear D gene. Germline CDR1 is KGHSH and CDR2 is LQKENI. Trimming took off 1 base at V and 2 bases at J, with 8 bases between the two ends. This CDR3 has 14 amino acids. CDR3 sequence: CASSPLRGNTEAFF. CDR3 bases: TGTGCCAGCTCACCACTCAGAGGAAACACTGAAGCTTTCTTT. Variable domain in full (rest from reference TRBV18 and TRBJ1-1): NAGVMQNPRHLVRRRGQEARLRCSPMKGHSHVYWYRQLPEEGLKFMVYLQKENIIDESGMPKERFSAEFPKEGPSILRIQQVVRGDSAAYFCASSPLRGNTEAFFGQGTRLTVV.